Below are 20 T cell receptor beta chains sequenced from a single sample in a study of blood T cell repertoires in COVID-19. Assay: immunoSEQ multiplex PCR; the TCRdb copy retains only in-frame clones and omits some. The table shows about 26,000 clones, with approximately 90% occurring only once. The sample was peripheral blood. Source of these receptors: a human donor in a cohort sampled during active COVID-19.

The chain joins TRBV20-1 to TRBJ1-5; TRBD1 is a possible D gene (5 bases). There are 14 residues in the CDR3. Germline CDR1 reads DFQATT; CDR2 reads SNEGSKA (reference sequence). Trimming removed 3 bases from V and 6 bases from J, with 15 bases in between. The CDR3 spells CSASRGGNGQPQHF. In DNA, the CDR3 is TGCAGTGCTAGTCGGGGGGGTAACGGTCAGCCCCAGCATTTT.

The CDR3 protein is CASSLAGTTPYNEQFF. The CDR3 bases are TGTGCCAGCAGCTTAGCGGGGACTACCCCATACAATGAGCAGTTCTTC. The J gene is TRBJ2-1, the V gene TRBV7-2; 7 nucleotides align to TRBD2. CDR1 SGHTA and CDR2 FQGNSA come from the germline V gene. Trimming took 0 bases from V and 4 from J; bases not matched to a gene: 6. This CDR3 has 16 residues.

The J gene is TRBJ2-2, the V gene TRBV3-1 (or the pseudogene TRBV3-2), with D possibly being TRBD1 (6 bases). V was cut by 6 bases and J by 7 bases, with 12 bases left in between. The germline V gene has CDR1 LGHDT and CDR2 YNNKEL (reference sequence). The length of the CDR3 is 13 residues. The chain's CDR3 is CASRIQGSGELFF. CDR3 bases: TGTGCCAGCAGGATACAGGGCAGCGGGGAGCTGTTTTTT.

V and J are TRBV4-1 and TRBJ2-7, with D possibly TRBD2 on 7 matching bases. The germline V and J ends were trimmed by 0 bases and 3 bases, with 12 bases remaining between them. Germline V gene data show CDR1 as MGHRA and CDR2 as YSYEKL. This CDR3 has 15 amino acids. CDR3 sequence (DNA): TGCGCCAGCAGCCAAGATAGGGGGGGAGGCTACGAGCAGTACTTC. Its translation is CASSQDRGGGYEQYF.

The chain recombines TRBV4-2 with TRBJ1-2; D is unresolved. The germline V gene encodes CDR1 LGHNA and CDR2 YNFKEQ. With 1 base removed from V and 5 bases from J, the gap between germline ends came to 8 bases. The CDR3 covers 13 residues. Written as DNA, the CDR3 is TGTGCCAGCAGCCAAGGAATCGGTTATGGCTACACCTTC. This encodes CASSQGIGYGYTF.

The chain couples TRBV14 to TRBJ2-5, with D hard to call. The CDR3 has 11 residues. Germline lookup yields CDR1 SGHDN and CDR2 FVKESK. Trimming left V 2 bases short and J 5 bases short, with 3 bases between. In DNA form, the CDR3 reads TGTGCCAGCAGCCAATCGGAGACCCAGTACTTC. It translates to CASSQSETQYF.

The rearrangement links TRBV5-1 to TRBJ2-1, with D possibly being TRBD2 (6 bases). V was clipped by 3 bases and J by 0 bases, with 25 bases between them. The germline V gene has CDR1 SGHRS and CDR2 YFSETQ. The CDR3 sequence is 20 residues long. The CDR3 region has the DNA TGCGCCAGCAGCTCCCGTAATGAATGGGGGGACCGGAGCTCCTACAATGAGCAGTTCTTC. Protein product: CASSSRNEWGDRSSYNEQFF.

The rearrangement joins TRBV7-2 to TRBJ2-4, with D tentatively TRBD1 (6 bases). With 3 bases removed from V and 3 bases from J, the gap between germline ends came to 9 bases. The CDR3 extends over 14 amino acids. Per germline, CDR1 SGHTA and CDR2 FQGNSA. In nucleotides, the CDR3 is TGTGCCAGCAGCTTGTCAGGGGACAAAAACATTCAGTACTTC. As protein: CASSLSGDKNIQYF.

V gene TRBV18 combines with J gene TRBJ1-2, with a possible D match to TRBD1 (6 bases). CDR3 length: 13 amino acids. Trimming pared 5 bases from V and 4 bases from J, leaving 11 bases between. Germline CDR1 and CDR2: KGHSH and LQKENI. Written as DNA, the CDR3 is TGTGCCAGCTCAGAGGACAGAATCTATGGCTACACCTTC. Amino acids: CASSEDRIYGYTF.

CDR3 amino acids: CASSLLRAHSNQPQHF. The CDR3, as DNA: TGTGCCAGCAGTTTGCTCAGGGCCCATAGCAATCAGCCCCAGCATTTT. The V call is TRBV28, the J call TRBJ1-5, with D possibly matching TRBD1 (5 bases). V lost 3 bases, J lost 0 bases, and 12 bases lay in between. Per germline, CDR1 MDHEN and CDR2 SYDVKM. This CDR3 comprises 16 residues.

This chain connects TRBV11-2 to TRBJ2-1; the match to TRBD2 covers 16 bases. This CDR3 contains 15 residues. V lost 6 bases and J lost 8; bases outside the gene matches: 4. The germline V gene encodes CDR1 SGHAT and CDR2 FQNNGV. The CDR3 spells CASSYGTSGRDEQFF. In DNA form, the CDR3 reads TGTGCCAGCAGTTACGGGACTAGCGGGAGGGATGAGCAGTTCTTC.

This clone has a single count. The chain recombines TRBV2 with TRBJ1-6; 7 bases line up with TRBD1. The CDR3 extends over 15 amino acids. Germline trimming cut 5 bases from V and 12 bases from J; bases unmatched to any gene: 13. Germline V CDR1 and CDR2: SNHLY, FYNNEI. The CDR3 sequence: CASSQLRDRSKPLHF. The CDR3 bases are TGTGCCAGCAGTCAACTCCGGGACAGAAGCAAACCCCTCCACTTT.

About this clone itself: Different DNA sequences within this sample yield the same CDR3. The chain joins TRBV5-4 to TRBJ2-1; 10 bases fit TRBD1. This CDR3 has 15 amino acids. CDR1 SGHNT and CDR2 YYREEE come from the germline V gene (reference sequence). After removal of 8 bases from V and 7 bases from J, the junction contained 12 bases not matched to a gene. The CDR3 nucleotides are TGTGCCAGTACTCCGCGGGGGACAGGGGATAATGAGCAGTTCTTC. This encodes CASTPRGTGDNEQFF. The whole variable domain, filled in from reference TRBV5-4 and TRBJ2-1, reads ETGVTQSPTHLIKTRGQQVTLRCSSQSGHNTVSWYQQALGQGPQFIFQYYREEENGRGNFPPRFSGLQFPNYSSELNVNALELDDSALYLCASTPRGTGDNEQFFGPGTRLTVL.

The gene calls are TRBV4-2 and TRBJ1-5, with D perhaps TRBD1 (5 bases). The CDR3 totals 17 residues. Trimming removed 1 base from V and 0 bases from J, with 13 bases in between. CDR1 LGHNA and CDR2 YNFKEQ come from the germline V gene. CDR3 loop: CASSQVDSPHSNQPQHF. CDR3 coding DNA: TGTGCCAGCAGCCAAGTCGACAGTCCCCATAGCAATCAGCCCCAGCATTTT.

The V gene is TRBV7-6, the J gene TRBJ2-1; 11 nucleotides align to TRBD2. The CDR3 is 15 residues long. Germline CDR1 reads SGHVS; CDR2 reads FNYEAQ. With 1 base clipped from V and 8 bases from J, the junction kept 4 bases outside the gene matches. CDR3 coding DNA: TGTGCCAGCAGCTTAGTAGCGGGGGGGTACGATGAGCAGTTCTTC. It encodes CASSLVAGGYDEQFF.

The rearrangement joins TRBV7-9 to TRBJ2-7, with TRBD1 matching 7 bases. The CDR3 extends over 14 amino acids. Trimming took 5 bases from V and 2 from J; bases not matched to a gene: 6. Germline lookup yields CDR1 SEHNR and CDR2 FQNEAQ (reference sequence). In nucleotides, the CDR3 is TGTGCCAGCAGCCTAGGCGGACAGGCCTACGAGCAGTACTTC. This translates into CASSLGGQAYEQYF.

The genes are TRBV5-1 and TRBJ2-1; a possible D gene is TRBD2 (6 bases). The CDR3 runs 15 residues. Germline CDR1 SGHRS, CDR2 YFSETQ. V was cut by 1 base and J by 7 bases, with 15 bases left in between. CDR3 sequence: CASSLSGTGVNEQFF. CDR3 nucleotide sequence: TGCGCCAGCAGCTTGTCGGGGACGGGAGTTAATGAGCAGTTCTTC. The entire variable domain, with the rest obtained from reference TRBV5-1 and TRBJ2-1, is as follows: KAGVTQTPRYLIKTRGQQVTLSCSPISGHRSVSWYQQTPGQGLQFLFEYFSETQRNKGNFPGRFSGRQFSNSRSEMNVSTLELGDSALYLCASSLSGTGVNEQFFGPGTRLTVL.

A single count supports this clone. The rearrangement uses TRBV18 and TRBJ2-3, with 12 bases identical to TRBD2. This CDR3 is 18 amino acids long. The germline V gene encodes CDR1 KGHSH and CDR2 LQKENI. V trimming: 1 base; J trimming: 2 bases; junction bases outside the gene matches: 7. The CDR3 sequence is CASSPLPSGGDHTDTQYF. The CDR3, as DNA: TGTGCCAGCTCACCACTCCCTAGCGGGGGGGACCACACAGATACGCAGTATTTT. The full variable domain, its missing parts supplied by reference TRBV18 and TRBJ2-3, is NAGVMQNPRHLVRRRGQEARLRCSPMKGHSHVYWYRQLPEEGLKFMVYLQKENIIDESGMPKERFSAEFPKEGPSILRIQQVVRGDSAAYFCASSPLPSGGDHTDTQYFGPGTRLTVL.

The V call is TRBV4-1, the J call TRBJ2-2; maybe TRBD1 (5 bases). V shed 0 bases and J shed 5 bases, with 13 bases lying between them. Germline V gene sequence: CDR1 MGHRA, CDR2 YSYEKL. The CDR3 consists of 16 residues. The CDR3 DNA reads as TGCGCCAGCAGCCAAGATTTAGGGGTGGGGACCGGGGAGCTGTTTTTT. Translation gives CASSQDLGVGTGELFF.

This chain links TRBV6-5 with TRBJ1-2, with a weak D call TRBD1 (6 bases). CDR3 length: 12 amino acids. The V gene lost 6 bases and the J gene lost 8 bases, with 13 bases spanning the gap. Germline V gene sequence: CDR1 MNHEY, CDR2 SVGAGI. The CDR3 DNA is TGTGCCAGCAGCAAGACAGGCTGGGGCTACACCTTC. Its translation: CASSKTGWGYTF.